This paragraph reports one T cell receptor beta chain. Its antigen has not been determined. No clone much larger than this one lies a single base away; base qualities are absent. The data originate from a study of blood T cell repertoires in COVID-19 (TCRdb year 2020). Context from the whole study: Collaborator samples came from the United States, Italy and Spain and covered acute and convalescent phases of COVID-19. Samples came from the ongoing ImmuneRACE study (first 160 participants) plus 1,254 subjects from 6 global collaborators. Subjects who had been exposed to COVID-19, were actively infected with it, or had recovered from it provided the deeply sampled blood TCRbeta repertoires that made up the dataset. The prospective study material was composed of cDNA or gDNA derived from T cells, B-cell-depleted T cells, or PBMCs. The repertoires were made available in a free public database intended to serve as a resource for research on the immune response to SARS-CoV-2. Where HLA class I and class II types were available, the types were taken from metadata supplied by the sample provider, not from assay-based typing. Nearly every sample came with metadata listing a de-identified subject ID, COVID-19 status, age in years and sex.

The investigation overall reported the following: The amount of clinical and demographic metadata varied by source and participant and was provided uncurated.

Each collaborating institution followed its own protocols to collect whole blood in K2EDTA tubes. For TCRbeta analysis, collaborators shipped samples as frozen whole blood, isolated PBMCs, or DNA extracted from either of those sample types. The CDR3 has 18 amino acids, counting the end cysteine and phenylalanine. The sequence is cut down to CDR3 DNA, 54 bases in frame from base 1. Germline trimming amounts to 0 bases on V and 4 bases on J, with 10 as the count of junction bases outside the gene matches. CDR1 SGHRS and CDR2 YFSETQ were looked up in the germline V gene. TCRbeta CDR3 regions were amplified from genomic DNA using the immunoSEQ Assay, a bias-controlled multiplex PCR. As for the original processing: The number of nucleated cells in each sample was estimated by amplification of reference gene primers within the assay. To quantify the absolute abundance of each unique TCRbeta CDR3 rearrangement, sequence reads were collapsed and filtered. For each sample, productive Simpson clonality was calculated as the square root of Simpson's diversity index over productive rearrangements. Drawn from immuneACCESS, this table holds only the in-frame rearrangements with V and J called that TCRdb kept. Clones are partly lost; checked studies trace under half to an unresolved V gene and leave the rest unexplained. Clone size and V and J calls were adopted from that table, with D and trimming inferred from the DNA. Present in this sample are 250,000 or so clones, 84% of which were seen just once. The ten largest clones represent approximately 4% of the sample.

The origin of this receptor is a man between 60 and 70 years old with acute or convalescent COVID-19. This sequence uses TRBV5-1 and TRBJ2-7, with TRBD2 matching 13 junction bases. What was sequenced was peripheral blood. The DNA sequence is TGCGCCAGCAGCTTGGTTGGACTAGCGGGGGCCCCCCTTTACGAGCAGTACTTC. Its protein is CASSLVGLAGAPLYEQYF.